This T cell receptor beta chain was recovered during a study of blood T cell repertoires in COVID-19. Study-wide context: Nucleic acid was either cDNA or gDNA, and it came from T cells, B-cell-depleted T cells, or PBMCs.

Profiled with immunoSEQ multiplex PCR; TCRdb holds only in-frame clones, not every one. The sample has approximately 310,000 clones; 75% to 90% are singletons. Cohorts were assigned according to the clinical history that participants reported. The length of the CDR3 is 16 residues. Germline V gives CDR1 LGHDT, CDR2 YNNKEL (reference sequence). The ends were cut back, 0 bases at V and 8 bases at J, with 14 bases in the middle. The sequenced material came from PBMCs or T cells enriched from blood (not recorded which). The genes are TRBV3-1 (or the pseudogene TRBV3-2) and TRBJ1-6; possibly TRBD1 for D (6 bases). This clonotype was obtained from a woman aged 25 to 45 who had been exposed to COVID-19. The CDR3 region has the DNA TGTGCCAGCAGCCAAGAACAGAACTACAGGGATTCACCCCTCCACTTT. It is translated as CASSQEQNYRDSPLHF.